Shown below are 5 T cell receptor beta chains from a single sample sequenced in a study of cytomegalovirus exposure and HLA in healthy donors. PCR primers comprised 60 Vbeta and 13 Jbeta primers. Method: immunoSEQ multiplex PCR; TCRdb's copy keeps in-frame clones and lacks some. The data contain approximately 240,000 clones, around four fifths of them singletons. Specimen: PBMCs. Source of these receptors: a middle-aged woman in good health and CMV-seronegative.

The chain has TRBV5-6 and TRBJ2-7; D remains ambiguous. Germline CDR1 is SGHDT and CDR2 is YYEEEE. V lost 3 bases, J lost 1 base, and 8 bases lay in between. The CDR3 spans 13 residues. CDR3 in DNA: TGTGCCAGCAGCTCCTATGGTTCCTACGAGCAGTACTTC. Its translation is CASSSYGSYEQYF.

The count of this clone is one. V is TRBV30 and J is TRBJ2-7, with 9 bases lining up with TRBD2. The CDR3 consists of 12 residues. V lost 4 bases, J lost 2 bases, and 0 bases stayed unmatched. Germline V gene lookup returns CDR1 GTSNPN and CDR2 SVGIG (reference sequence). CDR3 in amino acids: CAWTSGAYEQYF. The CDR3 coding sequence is TGTGCCTGGACTAGCGGGGCCTACGAGCAGTACTTC.

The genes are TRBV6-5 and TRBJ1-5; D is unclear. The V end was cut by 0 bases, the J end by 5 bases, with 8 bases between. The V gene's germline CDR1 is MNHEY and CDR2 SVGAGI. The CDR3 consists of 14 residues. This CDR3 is CASSYSAGDQPQHF. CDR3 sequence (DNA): TGTGCCAGCAGTTACTCCGCAGGCGATCAGCCCCAGCATTTT.

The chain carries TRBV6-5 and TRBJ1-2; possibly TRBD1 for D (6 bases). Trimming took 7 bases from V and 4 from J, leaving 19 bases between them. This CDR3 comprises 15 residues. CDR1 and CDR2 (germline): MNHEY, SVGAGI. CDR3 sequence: CASKTGGHILYGYTF. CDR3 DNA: TGTGCCAGCAAGACGGGGGGGCATATCCTCTATGGCTACACCTTC.

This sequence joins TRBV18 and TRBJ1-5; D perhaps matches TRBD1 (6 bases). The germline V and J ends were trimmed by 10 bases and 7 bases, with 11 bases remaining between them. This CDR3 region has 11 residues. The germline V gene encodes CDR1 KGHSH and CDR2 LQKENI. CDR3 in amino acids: CATNRGQPQHF. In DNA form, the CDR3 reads TGTGCCACCAATAGGGGGCAGCCCCAGCATTTT. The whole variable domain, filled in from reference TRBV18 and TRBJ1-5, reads NAGVMQNPRHLVRRRGQEARLRCSPMKGHSHVYWYRQLPEEGLKFMVYLQKENIIDESGMPKERFSAEFPKEGPSILRIQQVVRGDSAAYFCATNRGQPQHFGDGTRLSIL.